This is a list of T cell receptor beta chains from one sample in a study of prognosis after radiotherapy for stage I lung cancer. MiXCR, run by TCRdb on the multiplex PCR reads, gives a single entry per CDR3 protein. The sample consists of 13,000 to 15,000 distinct CDR3 sequences, about 37% of them appearing once. Material: PBMCs, obtained before or after stereotactic body radiation therapy (not recorded which). The receptors were sampled from a donor aged 50 or older with non-small cell lung cancer. Each CDR3 is given with its conserved first and last residue. A D gene is named only where the DNA matches it firmly. Size is omitted from some rows. Given values are once, few, many or a class for expanded clones.

clone_size j_call cdr3_length d_call v_call cdr3_nt cdr3_aa
many TRBJ2-3 13 NA TRBV12-3/TRBV12-4 TGTGCCAGCAGTTCTAGTCGCGCAGATACGCAGTATTTT CASSSSRADTQYF
many TRBJ2-4 15 NA TRBV6-1 TGTGCCAGCAGCCAATCTGTGGGAGCCAAAAACATTCAGTACTTC CASSQSVGAKNIQYF
many TRBJ1-6 15 TRBD1 TRBV20-1 TGCAGTGCTTATGGGACAGTAGTGGATAATTCACCCCTCCACTTT CSAYGTVVDNSPLHF
few TRBJ2-7 17 TRBD2 TRBV20-1 TGCAGTGCTTCCTCGGGACTAGCGGAAGGGTGGGAATACGAGCAGTACTTC CSASSGLAEGWEYEQYF
once TRBJ1-2 14 NA TRBV12-3/TRBV12-4 TGTGCCAGCAGGCGGACGGGGGATTTATATGGCTACACCTTC CASRRTGDLYGYTF
many TRBJ2-1 12 NA TRBV12-3/TRBV12-4 TGTGCCAACAGTTTTCATGGAAATGAGCAGTTCTTC CANSFHGNEQFF
many TRBJ2-1 14 NA TRBV19 TGTGCCACAGGGGGGGTTCGCTCCTACAATGAGCAGTTCTTC CATGGVRSYNEQFF
many TRBJ2-3 15 TRBD1 TRBV7-3 TGTGCCAGCAGCCGGGACAGTCCGTCATTGGATACGCAGTATTTT CASSRDSPSLDTQYF
NA TRBJ1-1 14 NA TRBV20-1 TGCAGTGTAGGGACCGTGCCGTGGGCCTCTGAAGCTTTCTTT CSVGTVPWASEAFF
many TRBJ1-6 16 TRBD1 TRBV4-1 TGCGCCAGCAGCCGACCGCAGGGGGCTGTGAATTCACCCCTCCACTTT CASSRPQGAVNSPLHF
many TRBJ1-1 11 NA TRBV12-3/TRBV12-4 TGTGCCAGCAGGCGGGCCTTTGAAGCTTTCTTT CASRRAFEAFF
NA TRBJ2-1 11 NA TRBV5-1 TGCGCCAGCTTGGACGACAATGAGCAGTTCTTC CASLDDNEQFF
many TRBJ1-2 13 TRBD1 TRBV3-1 TGTGCCAGCAGCCAAGGGACAGGGGTTGGCTACACCTTC CASSQGTGVGYTF
many TRBJ2-7 15 TRBD2 TRBV11-1 TGTGCCAGCAGCAGCCGGACTAGCGGGACCTACGAGCAGTACTTC CASSSRTSGTYEQYF
many TRBJ1-2 12 TRBD1 TRBV29-1 TGCAGCGTCGGGACAGGGAACTATGGCTACACCTTC CSVGTGNYGYTF
many TRBJ1-5 13 NA TRBV7-6 TGTGCCAGCAGCTTTTCAGTGAATCAGCCCCAGCATTTT CASSFSVNQPQHF
many TRBJ1-2 15 TRBD1 TRBV5-1 TGCGCCAGCAGCTTGGGGGGGCAGGGGGCCTTTGGCTACACCTTC CASSLGGQGAFGYTF
many TRBJ2-7 13 NA TRBV18 TGTGCCAGCTCACCAGGGGTAGCGTACGAGCAGTACTTC CASSPGVAYEQYF
once TRBJ1-3 14 NA TRBV9 TGTGCCAGCAGCGTAGGGGACACTGGAAACACCATATATTTT CASSVGDTGNTIYF
many TRBJ2-5 21 NA TRBV20-1 TGCAGTGCTCAACCCCTCGGACAGGGGGAAACTAGCGGGAAGTACCAAGAGACCCAGTACTTC CSAQPLGQGETSGKYQETQYF
many TRBJ2-5 13 NA TRBV2 TGTGCCAGCAGTCCAGGGGGGTGGGAGACCCAGTACTTC CASSPGGWETQYF
few TRBJ2-7 13 NA TRBV11-2 TGTGCCAGCAGCGTCACAGGCTCCTACGAGCAGTACTTC CASSVTGSYEQYF
NA TRBJ2-2 15 NA TRBV6-1 TGTGCCAGCAGTGAAGCGGGGTTGAAACCCGGGGAGCTGTTTTTT CASSEAGLKPGELFF
once TRBJ2-7 16 TRBD1 TRBV4-1 TGCGCCAGCAGACAAAACCCGACAGGGGGAGGCCACGAGCAGTACTTC CASRQNPTGGGHEQYF
NA TRBJ2-2 10 NA TRBV6-2/TRBV6-3 TGTGCCATCAGTACCGGGGAGCTGTTTTTT CAISTGELFF
many TRBJ2-7 14 TRBD1 TRBV28 TGTGCCAGCTGTTGGACAGGGGGCAGGTACGAGCAGTACTTC CASCWTGGRYEQYF
many TRBJ2-3 13 NA TRBV27 TGTGCCAGCAGAGATTACAACACAGATACGCAGTATTTT CASRDYNTDTQYF
NA TRBJ1-1 16 TRBD1 TRBV6-2/TRBV6-3 TGTGCCAGCAGTGTAGCTGCAGGGGGCGGAAACAATGAAGCTTTCTTT CASSVAAGGGNNEAFF
many TRBJ1-4 15 NA TRBV30 TGTGCCTGGAGTCCCGGGAAGGGACTTAATGAAAAACTGTTTTTT CAWSPGKGLNEKLFF
many TRBJ1-3 15 NA TRBV6-4 TGTGCCAGCAGTTACATCCCAATAGCTGGAAACACCATATATTTT CASSYIPIAGNTIYF
many TRBJ2-1 14 NA TRBV7-8 TGTGCCAGCAGCTTAGCCTTACGCTACAATGAGCAGTTCTTC CASSLALRYNEQFF
medium-sized TRBJ2-1 16 TRBD2 TRBV28 TGTGCCAGCAGTTTCGTTCGGCGGGAGTCCTACAATGAGCAGTTCTTC CASSFVRRESYNEQFF
many TRBJ2-1 14 NA TRBV3-1 TGTGCCAGCAGCCCAGGTAGCTCCTACAATGAGCAGTTCTTC CASSPGSSYNEQFF
NA TRBJ1-2 17 TRBD1 TRBV6-1 TGTGCCAGCAGTGAACGGACAGGGGGCGTAGCCTCCTATTGCTACACCTTC CASSERTGGVASYCYTF
medium-sized TRBJ1-4 18 TRBD1 TRBV11-2 TGTGCCAGCAGCAAATGGGACAGATTTGACTCAACTAATGAAAAACTGTTTTTT CASSKWDRFDSTNEKLFF
NA TRBJ2-1 15 TRBD2 TRBV2 TGTGCCGTCCCGAAAATAGCGGGGGGTGGGAGGGAGCAGTTCTTC CAVPKIAGGGREQFF
many TRBJ2-3 13 NA TRBV20-1 TGCAGTGCTATGATTGGTAGAACAGATACGCAGTATTTT CSAMIGRTDTQYF
many TRBJ2-1 13 TRBD2 TRBV11-3 TGTGCCAGCAGCTTAGGGGGCGGGAGCGAGCAGTTCTTC CASSLGGGSEQFF
NA TRBJ2-1 16 TRBD2 TRBV10-3 TGTGCCATCAGTAATAGGGCTAGCGGGACCTACAATGAGCAGTTCTTC CAISNRASGTYNEQFF
medium-sized TRBJ2-7 16 TRBD1 TRBV20-1 TGCAGTGCTAGGAAGCCCCAGGGGGAGAGCTCCTACGAGCAGTACTTC CSARKPQGESSYEQYF
NA TRBJ2-1 13 TRBD1 TRBV28 TGTGCCAGCATTCCCGCAGGGGGCCGGGATGAGCAGTTC CASIPAGGRDEQF
medium-sized TRBJ2-3 13 NA TRBV19 TGTGCCAGTACCCCGACTATTTCAGATACGCAGTATTTT CASTPTISDTQYF
medium-sized TRBJ2-7 11 NA TRBV6-1 TGTGCCAGCAGCCCTAAACGCGAGCAGTACTTC CASSPKREQYF
many TRBJ1-3 14 TRBD1 TRBV6-2/TRBV6-3 TGTGCCAGCAGTGGACAGGGTGTGGTAAACACCATATATTTT CASSGQGVVNTIYF
NA TRBJ2-5 16 NA TRBV7-9 TGTGCCAGAAGCTTAGCGAGGGGGGGGGTCCGTGAGACCCAGTACTTC CARSLARGGVRETQYF
medium-sized TRBJ2-3 13 TRBD2 TRBV6-1 TGTGCCAGCAGTGGACTAGCGGGTGATACGCAGTATTTT CASSGLAGDTQYF
medium-sized TRBJ2-7 15 TRBD1 TRBV6-4 TGTGCCAGCAGCCTGAAAGGGGGCCCGACCTACGAGCAGTACTTC CASSLKGGPTYEQYF
many TRBJ1-5 19 TRBD1 TRBV12-3/TRBV12-4 TGTGCCAGCAGTCGCCGAGGGACAGGGGCCCGTCTTGGGAATCAGCCCCAGCATTTT CASSRRGTGARLGNQPQHF
many TRBJ1-3 14 NA TRBV6-1 TGTGCCAGCATCATTAACACCTCTGGAAACACCATATATTTT CASIINTSGNTIYF
NA TRBJ2-1 17 TRBD2 TRBV11-2 TGTGGCAGCTTTAGGCCAGGTACTAGCGGGGGGGCAAATGAGCAGTTCTTC CGSFRPGTSGGANEQFF
many TRBJ2-1 19 TRBD2 TRBV5-1 TGCGCCAGCAGCTCCGGACTAGCGGGAGGGGGGCTAGGAAAAAATGAGCAGTTCTTC CASSSGLAGGGLGKNEQFF
many TRBJ2-5 15 TRBD1 TRBV12-3/TRBV12-4 TGTGCCAGCAGTCCAGGACAGGGGGGCCAAGAGACCCAGTACTTC CASSPGQGGQETQYF
many TRBJ2-2 11 NA TRBV3-1 TGTGCCAGCAGCCAGGGGGGGGAGCTGTTTTTT CASSQGGELFF
many TRBJ2-7 12 NA TRBV20-1 TGCAGCGCTAGGATGTCTGCCTCGGAGCAGTACTTC CSARMSASEQYF
many TRBJ1-6 16 TRBD1 TRBV9 TGTGCCAGCAGCCCCAACCATGACAGGGTGGGATCACCCCTCCACTTT CASSPNHDRVGSPLHF